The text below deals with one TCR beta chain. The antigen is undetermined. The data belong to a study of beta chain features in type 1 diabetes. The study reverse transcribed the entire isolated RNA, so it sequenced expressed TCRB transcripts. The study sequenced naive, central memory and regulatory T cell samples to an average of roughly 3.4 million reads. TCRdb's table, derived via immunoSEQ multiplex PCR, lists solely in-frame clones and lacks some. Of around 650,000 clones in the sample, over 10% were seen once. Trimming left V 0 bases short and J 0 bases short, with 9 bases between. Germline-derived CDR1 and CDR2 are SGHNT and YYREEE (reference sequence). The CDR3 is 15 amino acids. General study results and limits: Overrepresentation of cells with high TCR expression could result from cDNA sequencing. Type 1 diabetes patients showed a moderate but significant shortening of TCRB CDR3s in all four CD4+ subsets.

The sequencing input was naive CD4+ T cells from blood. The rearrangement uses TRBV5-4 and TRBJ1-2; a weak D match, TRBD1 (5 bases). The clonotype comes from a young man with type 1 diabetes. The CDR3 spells CASSLAGTPNYGYTF. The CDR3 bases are TGTGCCAGCAGCTTGGCCGGGACTCCTAACTATGGCTACACCTTC. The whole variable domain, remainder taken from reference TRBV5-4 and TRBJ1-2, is ETGVTQSPTHLIKTRGQQVTLRCSSQSGHNTVSWYQQALGQGPQFIFQYYREEENGRGNFPPRFSGLQFPNYSSELNVNALELDDSALYLCASSLAGTPNYGYTFGSGTRLTVV.